This T cell receptor beta chain was observed in a study of T cells after yellow fever vaccination. Study-level findings and limits: Weaker, the secondary response peaked sooner, at day 5 versus 15.

Germline-derived CDR1 and CDR2 are ENHRY and SYGVKD. The V and J ends lost 0 bases and 4 bases respectively, with 14 bases between them. The CDR3 is made up of 16 amino acids. TCRdb re-analysed the 5' RACE reads in MiXCR, keeping a single row per CDR3 protein. The sample shows some 350,000 distinct CDR3 sequences, approximately 4.2% of them seen only once. Concerning this clonotype: Its antigen is undetermined.

This chain links TRBV10-3 with TRBJ2-3; the D is unclear. The sequence was obtained from a man in his late teens or twenties who received the YFV17D yellow fever vaccine. Source: PBMCs, taken 5 days after the yellow fever booster vaccination. In nucleotides, the CDR3 is TGTGCCATCAGTGAGTCTTTGGAGTTTGGTGCAGATACGCAGTATTTT. Translation: CAISESLEFGADTQYF.